A single sample gave rise to the 25 T cell receptor beta chains below, sequenced in a study of blood T cell repertoires in COVID-19 (dated by TCRdb to 2018 to 2020). Receptor amplification or capture employed the immunoSEQ multiplex PCR assay. TCRdb mirrors the immuneACCESS table, restricted to in-frame sequences. Some clones are absent from its copies; in checked studies, under half trace to an unresolved V gene, and the reason for the others is unknown. Present in this sample are some 180,000 clones, around 89% of which were seen just once. The ten largest make up 5% to 6.5% of the sample. The specimen was peripheral blood. The receptors originated from a middle-aged man with active or convalescent COVID-19.

This clone was counted a single time. This rearrangement joins TRBV6-6 to TRBJ1-4, with a tentative D call TRBD1 (6 bases). CDR3 length: 15 residues. Germline CDR1 reads MNHNY; CDR2 reads SVGAGI (reference sequence). Trimming stripped 5 bases from V and 7 bases from J, with 17 bases between. This CDR3 is CASSPGQRMSEKLFF. DNA for the CDR3: TGTGCCAGCAGTCCTGGACAGAGGATGAGTGAAAAACTGTTTTTT.

The chain combines TRBV28 with TRBJ2-2; 8 bases are shared with TRBD2. The CDR3 contains 17 residues. V gave up 6 bases and J gave up 4 bases; unmatched junction bases: 13. Germline CDR1 and CDR2: MDHEN and SYDVKM. CDR3 region: CASRSSGGVRGTGELFF. The CDR3 coding sequence is TGTGCCAGCAGGTCCTCCGGGGGGGTGAGGGGCACCGGGGAGCTGTTTTTT.

This clone was picked up one time. V usage is TRBV5-1 and J usage is TRBJ2-6, with D maybe TRBD2 (5 bases). The CDR3 consists of 15 residues. Trimming took off 2 bases at V and 0 bases at J, with 6 bases between the two ends. Germline CDR1 reads SGHRS; CDR2 reads YFSETQ. The CDR3 protein is CASSFGSSGANVLTF. The CDR3, as DNA: TGCGCCAGCAGCTTTGGGAGCTCTGGGGCCAACGTCCTGACTTTC.

The CDR3 DNA reads TGCGCCAGCAGCCGCGACCCGAGGGACTATGGCTACACCTTC. This codes for CASSRDPRDYGYTF. The chain uses TRBV5-1 and TRBJ1-2; D uncertain. The CDR3 has 14 amino acids. Trimming stripped 4 bases from V and 3 bases from J, with 13 bases between. Germline V gives CDR1 SGHRS, CDR2 YFSETQ.

The chain carries TRBV5-5 and TRBJ2-2; possibly TRBD2 for D (6 bases). Trimming took 0 bases from V and 2 from J, leaving 11 bases between them. The CDR3 covers 16 residues. Germline CDR1 is SGHKS and CDR2 is YYEKEE (reference sequence). The CDR3 bases are TGTGCCAGCAGCTTGGAGGCAGGGACTAACACCGGGGAGCTGTTTTTT. This encodes CASSLEAGTNTGELFF. Complete variable domain (other parts from reference TRBV5-5 and TRBJ2-2): DAGVTQSPTHLIKTRGQQVTLRCSPISGHKSVSWYQQVLGQGPQFIFQYYEKEERGRGNFPDRFSARQFPNYSSELNVNALLLGDSALYLCASSLEAGTNTGELFFGEGSRLTVL.

V usage is TRBV5-1 and J usage is TRBJ2-1, with 13 nucleotides matching TRBD2. The V and J ends lost 4 bases and 10 bases, in that order; junction bases with no gene match: 11. Germline loops: CDR1 SGHRS, CDR2 YFSETQ. The CDR3 covers 16 residues. Here the CDR3 DNA reads TGCGCCAGCAGCCTTAGCCGGACTAGCGGGAGTGGAGAGCAGTTCTTC. Protein sequence: CASSLSRTSGSGEQFF.

The CDR3 here is CASSSRGNTGELFF. The DNA for the CDR3 is TGTGCCAGCAGTTCCCGCGGGAACACCGGGGAGCTGTTTTTT. The rearrangement links TRBV6-8 to TRBJ2-2, with D uncertain. This CDR3 has 14 amino acids. Trimming shortened V by 4 bases and J by 1 base, and 7 bases separated the two germline ends. Per germline, CDR1 MNHGY and CDR2 SAAAGT.

This clone has a single count. The chain is built from TRBV9 and TRBJ2-2, with 13 bases that match TRBD2. The V segment lost 3 bases and the J segment 4 bases; nucleotides outside the gene matches: 6. The germline gives CDR1 SGDLS, CDR2 YYNGEE. This CDR3 spans 17 amino acids. The CDR3 here is CASSELAGGPGTGELFF. DNA for the CDR3: TGTGCCAGCAGCGAACTAGCGGGGGGGCCGGGCACCGGGGAGCTGTTTTTT.

The chain couples TRBV5-4 to TRBJ2-7; possibly TRBD2 for D (6 bases). Trimming removed 5 bases at V and 0 bases at J, with 15 bases between. The CDR3 is 15 amino acids. Germline-derived CDR1 and CDR2 are SGHNT and YYREEE (reference sequence). The CDR3: CASSPGGSGSYEQYF. The CDR3 coding sequence is TGTGCCAGCAGTCCTGGTGGTAGCGGCTCCTACGAGCAGTACTTC.

The table lists this clone with many counts. The chain couples TRBV24-1 to TRBJ1-5; 11 bases align to TRBD1. The CDR3 is made up of 18 amino acids. V shed 4 bases and J 7 bases; nucleotides not matched to a gene: 14. The germline gives CDR1 KGHDR, CDR2 SFDVKD. CDR3 sequence (DNA): TGTGCCACCAGTGACGCCGGGACAGGGGGACGGACAGGGCAGCCCCAGCATTTT. Translating gives CATSDAGTGGRTGQPQHF.

This clone appeared a single time. The chain has TRBV14 and TRBJ1-6; tentative D call: TRBD1 (5 bases). V dropped 4 bases and J dropped 6 bases, with 10 bases sitting between them. CDR1 is SGHDN, CDR2 FVKESK, per germline. This CDR3 region has 14 residues. The DNA of the CDR3 is TGTGCCAGCAGCCTGCGGACATTTAATTCACCCCTCCACTTT. Translating gives CASSLRTFNSPLHF.

V and J are TRBV27 and TRBJ2-1; 7 bases are shared with TRBD1. Trimming at V came to 4 bases and at J to 1 base, leaving 4 bases not matched to a gene. The length of the CDR3 is 15 residues. The germline V gene has CDR1 MNHEY and CDR2 SMNVEV (reference sequence). The CDR3 protein is CASSSRDRSYNEQFF. CDR3 coding DNA: TGTGCCAGCAGTTCCCGGGACAGATCCTACAATGAGCAGTTCTTC.

Note on this clone: At one of its ends the junction is not consistent with the germline gene, which may arise from a read error. This chain links TRBV28 with TRBJ2-7; 7 bases fit TRBD1. Germline V gene data show CDR1 as MDHEN and CDR2 as SYDVKM. CDR3 length: 14 residues. The CDR3 spells CAGRPTGIHYEQYF. The CDR3 DNA reads as TGTGCCGGCAGGCCGACAGGGATCCACTACGAGCAGTACTTC.

This sequence joins TRBV12-3 or TRBV12-4 and TRBJ2-5; D unresolved. V was trimmed by 1 base and J by 4 bases, leaving 7 bases between them. This CDR3 is 13 amino acids long. This chain's CDR3 is CASSLGAGETQYF. The CDR3 bases are TGTGCCAGCAGTTTAGGGGCAGGAGAGACCCAGTACTTC.

Here the CDR3 reads CASGLTGGYGYTF. The CDR3 DNA follows: TGTGCCAGCGGGTTGACAGGGGGCTATGGCTACACCTTC. The chain links TRBV28 to TRBJ1-2, with 9 bases that match TRBD1. Losses at the gene ends were 8 bases for V and 4 bases for J; bases not matched to a gene: 5. The germline V gene encodes CDR1 MDHEN and CDR2 SYDVKM. This CDR3 is built from 13 residues.

This chain uses TRBV5-6 with TRBJ1-5; a weak D match, TRBD1 (5 bases). The CDR3 spans 14 residues. Germline V gives CDR1 SGHDT, CDR2 YYEEEE. V lost 0 bases and J lost 6, with 10 bases in between. The CDR3 DNA follows: TGTGCCAGCAGCTTGGGGGCAGGGTTTCAGCCCCAGCATTTT. As protein: CASSLGAGFQPQHF.

A word on this clone: Other DNA sequences in this sample translate to the same CDR3. The chain carries TRBV18 and TRBJ2-7, with D hard to call. Trimming took 3 bases from V and 1 from J, leaving 7 bases between them. The CDR3 has 13 amino acids. From germline, CDR1 is KGHSH and CDR2 LQKENI. The CDR3 reads CASSPSRSYEQYF. The CDR3 DNA sequence: TGTGCCAGCTCACCGAGCCGGTCCTACGAGCAGTACTTC.

This sequence joins TRBV28 and TRBJ2-3; D remains unclear. Germline V lookup: CDR1 MDHEN, CDR2 SYDVKM. The CDR3 spans 15 residues. V lost 7 bases and J lost 0, with 14 bases in between. The CDR3 coding sequence is TGTGCCAGCATCCCCTCCCACGGGAGCACAGATACGCAGTATTTT. It codes for CASIPSHGSTDTQYF. The full variable domain, with the rest looked up from reference TRBV28 and TRBJ2-3, is DVKVTQSSRYLVKRTGEKVFLECVQDMDHENMFWYRQDPGLGLRLIYFSYDVKMKEKGDIPEGYSVSREKKERFSLILESASTNQTSMYLCASIPSHGSTDTQYFGPGTRLTVL.

This chain links TRBV7-8 with TRBJ2-7; 8 bases agree with TRBD1. This CDR3 is 14 amino acids long. The germline V gene encodes CDR1 SGHVS and CDR2 FQNEAQ. J gave up 2 bases and V 4 bases, and 4 bases lay outside the gene matches. The CDR3 DNA reads as TGTGCCAGCAGCTCCCGGACAGGGACCTACGAGCAGTACTTC. Its protein product is CASSSRTGTYEQYF.

The chain joins TRBV28 to TRBJ1-4, with TRBD1 matching 10 bases. The V and J ends lost 1 base and 6 bases, in that order; junction bases with no gene match: 2. This CDR3 is 15 amino acids long. Germline CDR1 is MDHEN and CDR2 is SYDVKM. The CDR3 DNA sequence: TGTGCCAGCAGTTTATCAGGGACAGGGGATGAAAAACTGTTTTTT. It is translated as CASSLSGTGDEKLFF.

This CDR3 is CASSVEVVGNHTF. DNA of the CDR3: TGTGCCAGCAGCGTAGAGGTCGTCGGGAACCACACCTTC. This sequence joins TRBV9 and TRBJ1-2, with D unresolved. With 0 bases removed from V and 12 bases from J, the gap between germline ends came to 15 bases. The CDR3 is made up of 13 amino acids. Germline values: CDR1 SGDLS, CDR2 YYNGEE. The full variable domain, rest sourced from reference TRBV9 and TRBJ1-2, is DSGVTQTPKHLITATGQRVTLRCSPRSGDLSVYWYQQSLDQGLQFLIQYYNGEERAKGNILERFSAQQFPDLHSELNLSSLELGDSALYFCASSVEVVGNHTFGSGTRLTVV.

V gene TRBV7-2 combines with J gene TRBJ1-5; D gene unclear. CDR1 SGHTA and CDR2 FQGNSA come from the germline V gene. This CDR3 spans 15 amino acids. V lost 3 bases and J 4 bases, leaving 13 bases between the germline ends. The CDR3 loop is CASSLRGRGNQPQHF. The CDR3, as DNA: TGTGCCAGCAGCTTGCGAGGGCGCGGAAATCAGCCCCAGCATTTT.

This chain joins TRBV4-1 and TRBJ1-6; tentatively, D is TRBD1 (6 bases). Germline V gene data show CDR1 as MGHRA and CDR2 as YSYEKL. The germline V and J ends were trimmed by 4 bases and 8 bases, with 21 bases remaining between them. CDR3 length: 17 amino acids. The CDR3 DNA sequence: TGCGCCAGCAGCCTTCGAGGCCGGGGGGCGGATTATTCACCCCTCCACTTT. It translates to CASSLRGRGADYSPLHF.

J is TRBJ1-2 and V is TRBV6-5; tentatively, D is TRBD1 (6 bases). CDR1 is MNHEY, CDR2 SVGAGI, per germline. With 7 bases removed from V and 3 bases from J, the gap between germline ends came to 12 bases. This CDR3 is built from 13 residues. The CDR3 bases are TGTGCCAGCACCAAGGGGGGGGACTATGGCTACACCTTC. Protein sequence: CASTKGGDYGYTF.

This chain joins TRBV6-2 or TRBV6-3 and TRBJ1-2; no clear D gene. Trimming shortened V by 0 bases and J by 5 bases, and 16 bases separated the two germline ends. The CDR3 consists of 16 residues. Germline CDR1 reads MNHEY; CDR2 reads SVGEGT. The CDR3 DNA is TGTGCCAGCAGTTACTCGACGCGGGGAGCGGGGTATGGCTACACCTTC. It yields the protein CASSYSTRGAGYGYTF.